Listed below are T cell receptor beta chains from one sample, sequenced in a study of OX40 agonist ivuxolimab in advanced cancers. Produced via immunoSEQ multiplex PCR; TCRdb's table is partial and in-frame only. Here the sample spans under 100,000 clones, around 87% being singletons. Sequenced here: CD4+ or CD8+ T cells sorted from blood, sampled in a trial of the OX40 agonist ivuxolimab. The receptors originated from an adult with an advanced solid tumor such as melanoma, head and neck, liver or kidney cancer. CDR3s include the opening cysteine and the closing phenylalanine or tryptophan. A D gene is named only where the DNA matches it firmly. Clone size, where shown, is once, few, many, or a class for clones that have expanded.

abundance: few
v_gene: TRBV29-1
d_gene: NA
j_gene: TRBJ1-2
CDR3aa: CSVAWDSGLAF

abundance: NA
v_gene: TRBV18
d_gene: NA
j_gene: TRBJ1-2
CDR3aa: CASSPIRGDYGYTF

abundance: NA
v_gene: TRBV29-1
d_gene: TRBD2
j_gene: TRBJ2-5
CDR3aa: CSVTLAAYQETQYF

abundance: NA
v_gene: TRBV7-6
d_gene: NA
j_gene: TRBJ2-2
CDR3aa: CASSQTYTGELFF

abundance: NA
v_gene: TRBV7-2
d_gene: NA
j_gene: TRBJ1-3
CDR3aa: CASSFSGNTIYF

abundance: NA
v_gene: TRBV30
d_gene: TRBD1
j_gene: TRBJ1-6
CDR3aa: CAHKGQTNSPLHF

abundance: NA
v_gene: TRBV20-1
d_gene: NA
j_gene: TRBJ2-7
CDR3aa: CSAILIYEQYF

abundance: NA
v_gene: TRBV4-2
d_gene: TRBD1
j_gene: TRBJ1-2
CDR3aa: CASSQEGGANYGYTF

abundance: NA
v_gene: TRBV18
d_gene: NA
j_gene: TRBJ2-7
CDR3aa: CASSGGSITYEQYF

abundance: NA
v_gene: TRBV7-9
d_gene: TRBD1
j_gene: TRBJ1-1
CDR3aa: CASQSQGQGVAEAFF

abundance: NA
v_gene: TRBV9
d_gene: NA
j_gene: TRBJ1-3
CDR3aa: CASSAGTIDSLGNTIYF

abundance: once
v_gene: TRBV19
d_gene: NA
j_gene: TRBJ2-3
CDR3aa: CASSIDTRSDTQYF

abundance: NA
v_gene: TRBV2
d_gene: TRBD1
j_gene: TRBJ2-7
CDR3aa: CASSRQGTSYYEQYF

abundance: NA
v_gene: TRBV6-1
d_gene: TRBD1
j_gene: TRBJ1-5
CDR3aa: CASSEALPGTGVRSQHF

abundance: NA
v_gene: TRBV9
d_gene: TRBD2
j_gene: TRBJ2-7
CDR3aa: CASSTRLAGDEQYF

abundance: NA
v_gene: TRBV18
d_gene: TRBD2
j_gene: TRBJ2-3
CDR3aa: CASSLSGAGDTQYF

abundance: NA
v_gene: TRBV19
d_gene: NA
j_gene: TRBJ1-4
CDR3aa: CASSKQSGLATNEKLFF

abundance: NA
v_gene: TRBV6-1
d_gene: NA
j_gene: TRBJ2-7
CDR3aa: CASSEVRGGNYEQYF

abundance: NA
v_gene: TRBV6-6
d_gene: TRBD1
j_gene: TRBJ2-2
CDR3aa: CASSGTGGAYTGELFF

abundance: NA
v_gene: TRBV7-2
d_gene: TRBD2
j_gene: TRBJ2-1
CDR3aa: CASSLGGGRQQFF

abundance: NA
v_gene: TRBV5-1
d_gene: NA
j_gene: TRBJ1-6
CDR3aa: CASSLQGVNSPLHF

abundance: NA
v_gene: TRBV7-3
d_gene: TRBD1
j_gene: TRBJ2-2
CDR3aa: CASSLQGGANTGELFF

abundance: NA
v_gene: TRBV6-5
d_gene: NA
j_gene: TRBJ1-2
CDR3aa: CASSYAGANYGYTF

abundance: NA
v_gene: TRBV19
d_gene: NA
j_gene: TRBJ1-5
CDR3aa: CASRRAGEGQPQHF

abundance: NA
v_gene: TRBV5-1
d_gene: TRBD2
j_gene: TRBJ2-3
CDR3aa: CASSFLAGGPSDTQYF

abundance: NA
v_gene: TRBV7-9
d_gene: NA
j_gene: TRBJ1-6
CDR3aa: CASSQEPLHF

abundance: NA
v_gene: TRBV5-1
d_gene: NA
j_gene: TRBJ2-2
CDR3aa: CASSASTVTGELFF

abundance: NA
v_gene: TRBV21-1
d_gene: NA
j_gene: TRBJ2-6
CDR3aa: CASSPWDRSSGANVLTF

abundance: once
v_gene: TRBV6-1
d_gene: NA
j_gene: TRBJ2-6
CDR3aa: CASSEWASGANVLTF

abundance: NA
v_gene: TRBV18
d_gene: NA
j_gene: TRBJ1-4
CDR3aa: CASSPEGRLTNEKLFF

abundance: NA
v_gene: TRBV2
d_gene: TRBD1
j_gene: TRBJ1-1
CDR3aa: CASSQTQSRTGMNTEAFF

abundance: NA
v_gene: TRBV15
d_gene: NA
j_gene: TRBJ1-1
CDR3aa: CATSRVYQNTEAFF

abundance: NA
v_gene: TRBV6-1
d_gene: TRBD1
j_gene: TRBJ2-1
CDR3aa: CASIQGLTSYNEQFF

abundance: NA
v_gene: TRBV29-1
d_gene: TRBD1
j_gene: TRBJ2-2
CDR3aa: CSVGQGGNTGELFF

abundance: once
v_gene: TRBV30
d_gene: NA
j_gene: TRBJ2-2
CDR3aa: CAWNNQGRTGELFF

abundance: NA
v_gene: TRBV19
d_gene: NA
j_gene: TRBJ1-2
CDR3aa: CASSIGGDYGYTF

abundance: NA
v_gene: TRBV6-1
d_gene: NA
j_gene: TRBJ2-7
CDR3aa: CASSFYEQYF

abundance: NA
v_gene: TRBV6-5
d_gene: NA
j_gene: TRBJ2-2
CDR3aa: CASSYMGTGELFF

abundance: NA
v_gene: TRBV6-1
d_gene: NA
j_gene: TRBJ1-4
CDR3aa: CASSEYDSKGKLFF

abundance: NA
v_gene: TRBV7-9
d_gene: NA
j_gene: TRBJ1-1
CDR3aa: CASSLKSNTEAFF

abundance: NA
v_gene: TRBV6-6
d_gene: NA
j_gene: TRBJ1-5
CDR3aa: CASSPVRNQPQHF

abundance: NA
v_gene: TRBV6-1
d_gene: NA
j_gene: TRBJ2-7
CDR3aa: CASSEAGPPGF

abundance: NA
v_gene: TRBV19
d_gene: TRBD2
j_gene: TRBJ2-7
CDR3aa: CASSTAASGYEQYF

abundance: NA
v_gene: TRBV5-6
d_gene: NA
j_gene: TRBJ2-1
CDR3aa: CASSHFRAIWHNEQFF

abundance: NA
v_gene: TRBV5-1
d_gene: NA
j_gene: TRBJ2-7
CDR3aa: CASSLGGRGPSYEQYF

abundance: NA
v_gene: TRBV6-5
d_gene: NA
j_gene: TRBJ1-1
CDR3aa: CASSLSFNTEAFF

abundance: NA
v_gene: TRBV5-1
d_gene: NA
j_gene: TRBJ2-2
CDR3aa: CASSPSGTSLTGELFF

abundance: NA
v_gene: TRBV19
d_gene: NA
j_gene: TRBJ1-6
CDR3aa: CASRQGLGSPLHF

abundance: NA
v_gene: TRBV2
d_gene: NA
j_gene: TRBJ1-6
CDR3aa: CASSESYRSSPLHF

abundance: NA
v_gene: TRBV7-3
d_gene: TRBD2
j_gene: TRBJ2-1
CDR3aa: CASSFGVSGANEQFF

abundance: once
v_gene: TRBV15
d_gene: NA
j_gene: TRBJ1-6
CDR3aa: CATSRGQNSPLHF

abundance: once
v_gene: TRBV5-4
d_gene: NA
j_gene: TRBJ1-2
CDR3aa: CASSLGRTVGYGYTF

abundance: NA
v_gene: TRBV5-1
d_gene: NA
j_gene: TRBJ2-7
CDR3aa: CASSTEGYGDEQYF

abundance: NA
v_gene: TRBV14
d_gene: TRBD2
j_gene: TRBJ2-6
CDR3aa: CASSPPRGSSGANVLTF

abundance: NA
v_gene: TRBV5-1
d_gene: NA
j_gene: TRBJ2-7
CDR3aa: CASSLVTGSYEQYF

abundance: NA
v_gene: TRBV19
d_gene: NA
j_gene: TRBJ2-1
CDR3aa: CASSVSGALSANEQFF

abundance: NA
v_gene: TRBV29-1
d_gene: NA
j_gene: TRBJ1-4
CDR3aa: CSVGGFGEKLFF

abundance: NA
v_gene: TRBV7-2
d_gene: NA
j_gene: TRBJ1-3
CDR3aa: CASKTGPSGNTIYF

abundance: NA
v_gene: TRBV7-9
d_gene: TRBD1
j_gene: TRBJ1-1
CDR3aa: CASSHDRAYTEAFF

abundance: NA
v_gene: TRBV5-1
d_gene: NA
j_gene: TRBJ2-2
CDR3aa: CASSLTGQNTGELFF